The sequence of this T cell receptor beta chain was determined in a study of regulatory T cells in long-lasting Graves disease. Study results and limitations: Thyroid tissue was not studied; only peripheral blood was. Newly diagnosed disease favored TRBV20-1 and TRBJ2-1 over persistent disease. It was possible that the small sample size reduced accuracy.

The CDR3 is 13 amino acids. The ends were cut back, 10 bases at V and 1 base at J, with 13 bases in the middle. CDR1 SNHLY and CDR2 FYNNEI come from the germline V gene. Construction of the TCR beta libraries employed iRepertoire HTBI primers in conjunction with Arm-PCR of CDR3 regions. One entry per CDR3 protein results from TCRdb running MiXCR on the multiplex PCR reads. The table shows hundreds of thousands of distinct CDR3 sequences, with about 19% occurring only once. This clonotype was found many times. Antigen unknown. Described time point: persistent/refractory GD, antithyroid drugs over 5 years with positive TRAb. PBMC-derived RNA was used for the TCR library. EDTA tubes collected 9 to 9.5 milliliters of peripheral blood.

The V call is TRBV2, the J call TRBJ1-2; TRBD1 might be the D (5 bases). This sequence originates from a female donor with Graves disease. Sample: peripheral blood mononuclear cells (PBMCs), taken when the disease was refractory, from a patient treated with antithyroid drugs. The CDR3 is CATRSTVNYGYTF. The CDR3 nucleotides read TGTGCCACCCGATCGACAGTTAACTATGGCTACACCTTC.